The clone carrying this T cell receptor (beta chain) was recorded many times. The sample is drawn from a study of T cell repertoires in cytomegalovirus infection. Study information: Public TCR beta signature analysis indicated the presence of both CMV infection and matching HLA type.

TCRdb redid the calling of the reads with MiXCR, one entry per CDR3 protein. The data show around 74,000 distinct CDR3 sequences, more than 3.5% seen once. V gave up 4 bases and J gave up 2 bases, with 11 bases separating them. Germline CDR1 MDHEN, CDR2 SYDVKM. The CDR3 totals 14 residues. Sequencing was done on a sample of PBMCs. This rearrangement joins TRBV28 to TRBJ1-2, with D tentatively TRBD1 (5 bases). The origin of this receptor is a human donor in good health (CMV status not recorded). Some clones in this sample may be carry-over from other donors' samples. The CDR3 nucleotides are TGTGCCAGCAGTTGGACACCATCGAACTATGGCTACACCTTC. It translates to CASSWTPSNYGYTF.